These 10 T cell receptor beta chains were sequenced from one sample in a study of shared clonotypes between healthy human individuals. Here immunoSEQ multiplex PCR was the method, and the copy in TCRdb shows in-frame clones only, minus some. The sample has about 2.4 million clones; approximately 93% are singletons. The sample comprised naive CD4+ T cells from PBMCs. The subset: CD45RA+ positively selected. The receptors derive from a man younger than 30 in good health. Some clones in this sample may be carry-over from other donors' samples.

The V gene is TRBV18, the J gene TRBJ2-5, with D perhaps matching TRBD2 (6 bases). The CDR3 runs to 13 residues. The V gene's germline CDR1 is KGHSH and CDR2 LQKENI. Trimming removed 0 bases at V and 11 bases at J, with 13 bases between. CDR3 bases: TGTGCCAGCTCACCACCGACTAGTCTGGTGCAGTACTTC. It translates to CASSPPTSLVQYF.

The chain is built from TRBV10-3 and TRBJ2-1; either TRBD1 or TRBD2 may fit D (5 bases each). This CDR3 has 14 residues. Trimming took off 5 bases at V and 4 bases at J, with 12 bases between the two ends. Per the germline V gene, CDR1 is ENHRY and CDR2 is SYGVKD. CDR3 sequence reads: CAISSGTAYNEQFF. The CDR3 region has the DNA TGTGCCATCAGTTCCGGGACGGCATACAATGAGCAGTTCTTC.

The sample holds one count of this clone. The chain recombines TRBV7-8 with TRBJ2-3; 9 nucleotides align to TRBD2. The V gene's germline CDR1 is SGHVS and CDR2 FQNEAQ. V shed 3 bases and J 0 bases; nucleotides not matched to a gene: 13. This CDR3 has 19 amino acids. CDR3 nucleotides: TGTGCCAGCAGCTTCGTAGCGGGAGTGCAATTAGATAGCACAGATACGCAGTATTTT. This encodes CASSFVAGVQLDSTDTQYF.

J is TRBJ1-4 and V is TRBV2; D call uncertain. The CDR3 covers 11 residues. The ends were cut back, 6 bases at V and 4 bases at J, with 3 bases in the middle. Germline V lookup: CDR1 SNHLY, CDR2 FYNNEI. As DNA, the CDR3 is TGTGCCAGCAGACTTAATGAAAAACTGTTTTTT. Its protein is CASRLNEKLFF.

This sequence joins TRBV7-3 and TRBJ1-2; TRBD1 matches 8 bases. The germline V gene has CDR1 SGHTA and CDR2 FQGTGA. V was clipped by 2 bases and J by 5 bases; unmatched bases: 4. The CDR3 has 14 amino acids. The CDR3 DNA sequence: TGTGCCAGCAGCTTAGGGCAGGGGGCATATGGCTACACCTTC. Protein product: CASSLGQGAYGYTF.

The chain uses TRBV6-6 and TRBJ2-7; D ambiguous. The germline gives CDR1 MNHNY, CDR2 SVGAGI (reference sequence). The CDR3 loop spans 13 amino acids. The ends were cut back, 4 bases at V and 1 base at J, with 8 bases in the middle. In DNA, the CDR3 is TGTGCCAGCAGTTTAGCCAGGTCCTACGAGCAGTACTTC. Translated: CASSLARSYEQYF.

V and J are TRBV28 and TRBJ2-2; tentatively, D is TRBD2 (6 bases). V was shortened by 10 bases and J by 3 bases, with 21 bases between the two germline ends. CDR1 and CDR2 from the germline V gene are MDHEN and SYDVKM. The length of the CDR3 is 16 residues. The CDR3 DNA is TGTGCCAACGGGAGCGGACTATCCAGGGACACCGGGGAGCTGTTTTTT. This codes for CANGSGLSRDTGELFF.

The chain combines TRBV7-8 with TRBJ2-7; D is unresolved. The germline V gene has CDR1 SGHVS and CDR2 FQNEAQ. The V and J ends lost 7 bases and 7 bases respectively, with 14 bases between them. The CDR3 totals 12 residues. The CDR3 DNA follows: TGTGCCAGCACCCTCGACTCTCGGGAGCAGTACTTC. This translates into CASTLDSREQYF.

The J gene is TRBJ2-7, the V gene TRBV5-4; no definite D call. V was trimmed by 4 bases and J by 2 bases, leaving 10 bases between them. The V gene's germline CDR1 is SGHNT and CDR2 YYREEE (reference sequence). The CDR3 totals 13 residues. CDR3: CASSPPDTYEQYF. DNA for the CDR3: TGTGCCAGCAGCCCCCCCGATACCTACGAGCAGTACTTC.

The chain is built from TRBV10-3 and TRBJ2-5; TRBD1 aligns across 7 bases. The germline CDR1 and CDR2 sequences are ENHRY and SYGVKD. V trimming: 6 bases; J trimming: 3 bases; junction bases outside the gene matches: 4. This CDR3 region has 13 residues. CDR3 loop: CAISYRGEETQYF. DNA for the CDR3: TGTGCCATCAGCTACAGGGGCGAAGAGACCCAGTACTTC.